A selection of T cell receptor beta chains follows, all from one sample in a study of vaccination effects on CD4 cells after COVID-19. For these receptors, no antigen is known. Clones were read by immunoSEQ multiplex PCR, and TCRdb kept only the in-frame ones, dropping some. Of more than 60,000 clones listed, 74% are singletons. Sequencing used CD4+ T cells from PBMCs cultured without peptide, obtained after COVID-19 vaccination. The receptor set was obtained from a human donor who received a COVID-19 vaccine. Each CDR3 is given with its conserved first and last residue. Fields, in order: V gene, clone size, J gene, D gene, CDR3 protein, CDR3 DNA. D genes are given only for firm matches. Rows may omit the clone size; those that give it use once, few, many or a size class.

v_call: TRBV18
clone_size: many
j_call: TRBJ1-1
d_call: TRBD1
cdr3_aa: CASSAGQGQGTEAFF
cdr3_nt: TGTGCCAGCTCGGCGGGACAGGGACAGGGCACTGAAGCTTTCTTT

v_call: TRBV2
clone_size: -
j_call: TRBJ2-6
d_call: TRBD1
cdr3_aa: CASSTSQGVGANVLTF
cdr3_nt: TGTGCCAGCAGTACCTCACAGGGGGTTGGGGCCAACGTCCTGACTTTC

v_call: TRBV18
clone_size: -
j_call: TRBJ1-2
d_call: -
cdr3_aa: CASSPPQLAAYYGYTF
cdr3_nt: TGTGCCAGCTCACCTCCCCAATTAGCCGCGTACTATGGCTACACCTTC

v_call: TRBV5-1
clone_size: -
j_call: TRBJ1-3
d_call: -
cdr3_aa: CASSLAPDSPGRNTIYF
cdr3_nt: TGCGCCAGCAGCTTGGCCCCTGACTCACCTGGGAGAAACACCATATATTTT

v_call: TRBV6-5
clone_size: -
j_call: TRBJ1-6
d_call: TRBD1
cdr3_aa: CASNEDRGRPPLHF
cdr3_nt: TGTGCCAGCAACGAAGACAGGGGGCGCCCACCCCTCCACTTT

v_call: TRBV4-3
clone_size: once
j_call: TRBJ1-5
d_call: -
cdr3_aa: CASSQERWMGQPQHF
cdr3_nt: TGCGCCAGCAGCCAGGAGAGGTGGATGGGTCAGCCCCAGCATTTT

v_call: TRBV15
clone_size: -
j_call: TRBJ2-5
d_call: -
cdr3_aa: CATSKRQIQETQYF
cdr3_nt: TGTGCCACCAGCAAAAGACAGATACAAGAGACCCAGTACTTC

v_call: TRBV5-1
clone_size: -
j_call: TRBJ2-1
d_call: -
cdr3_aa: CASSMGATLSYNEQFF
cdr3_nt: TGCGCCAGCAGCATGGGGGCCACGCTCTCCTACAATGAGCAGTTCTTC

v_call: TRBV19
clone_size: few
j_call: TRBJ2-6
d_call: -
cdr3_aa: CASSIWGRGGGANVLTF
cdr3_nt: TGTGCCAGTAGTATATGGGGCAGGGGAGGTGGGGCCAACGTCCTGACTTTC

v_call: TRBV9
clone_size: -
j_call: TRBJ1-5
d_call: -
cdr3_aa: CASSVESNQPQHF
cdr3_nt: TGTGCCAGCAGCGTAGAGAGCAATCAGCCCCAGCATTTT

v_call: TRBV18
clone_size: -
j_call: TRBJ2-6
d_call: -
cdr3_aa: CASSPPQGAGANVLTF
cdr3_nt: TGTGCCAGCTCACCGCCGCAAGGGGCTGGGGCCAACGTCCTGACTTTC

v_call: TRBV6-5
clone_size: -
j_call: TRBJ1-5
d_call: -
cdr3_aa: CASRSTGDSNQPQHF
cdr3_nt: TGTGCCAGCAGGTCCACAGGAGATAGCAATCAGCCCCAGCATTTT

v_call: TRBV5-6
clone_size: -
j_call: TRBJ2-6
d_call: -
cdr3_aa: CASSATWSPGANVLTF
cdr3_nt: TGTGCCAGCAGCGCCACGTGGTCACCTGGGGCCAACGTCCTGACTTTC

v_call: TRBV2
clone_size: -
j_call: TRBJ2-5
d_call: -
cdr3_aa: CASSGNHRETQYF
cdr3_nt: TGTGCCAGCAGTGGAAATCACCGTGAGACCCAGTACTTC

v_call: TRBV6-5
clone_size: -
j_call: TRBJ2-2
d_call: TRBD1
cdr3_aa: CASSYGTGSMFF
cdr3_nt: TGTGCCAGCAGTTATGGGACAGGGTCCATGTTTTTT

v_call: TRBV5-5
clone_size: -
j_call: TRBJ1-5
d_call: -
cdr3_aa: CASSMDGGNQPQHF
cdr3_nt: TGTGCCAGCAGCATGGACGGCGGCAATCAGCCCCAGCATTTT

v_call: TRBV10-1
clone_size: few
j_call: TRBJ2-3
d_call: -
cdr3_aa: CASNRDSTDTQYF
cdr3_nt: TGCGCCAGCAATCGGGACAGCACAGATACGCAGTATTTT

v_call: TRBV28
clone_size: few
j_call: TRBJ1-3
d_call: -
cdr3_aa: CASTVGGPRFGRNTIYF
cdr3_nt: TGTGCCAGCACCGTGGGGGGCCCGAGGTTCGGAAGAAACACCATATATTTT

v_call: TRBV7-9
clone_size: -
j_call: TRBJ1-5
d_call: TRBD1
cdr3_aa: CASSLEGAQPQHF
cdr3_nt: TGTGCCAGCAGCTTGGAGGGGGCTCAGCCCCAGCATTTT

v_call: TRBV28
clone_size: -
j_call: TRBJ1-5
d_call: -
cdr3_aa: CASSARWRGAGNQPQHF
cdr3_nt: TGTGCCAGCAGTGCCCGCTGGCGGGGGGCTGGCAATCAGCCCCAGCATTTT

v_call: TRBV5-6
clone_size: -
j_call: TRBJ2-5
d_call: -
cdr3_aa: CASSTTRGQETQYF
cdr3_nt: TGTGCCAGCAGCACTACTCGGGGACAAGAGACCCAGTACTTC

v_call: TRBV2
clone_size: -
j_call: TRBJ1-5
d_call: -
cdr3_aa: CASTVGRGASGDQPQHF
cdr3_nt: TGTGCCAGCACCGTCGGGAGGGGGGCGTCGGGCGATCAGCCCCAGCATTTT

v_call: TRBV3-1/TRBV3-2
clone_size: -
j_call: TRBJ1-4
d_call: -
cdr3_aa: CASSQDEGVREKLFF
cdr3_nt: TGTGCCAGCAGCCAAGATGAGGGGGTCCGGGAAAAACTGTTTTTT

v_call: TRBV4-2
clone_size: few
j_call: TRBJ1-2
d_call: TRBD1
cdr3_aa: CASSGRDSYGYTF
cdr3_nt: TGTGCCAGCAGCGGCCGGGACAGCTATGGCTACACCTTC

v_call: TRBV4-2
clone_size: -
j_call: TRBJ2-1
d_call: -
cdr3_aa: CASSRPAGTDSYNEQFF
cdr3_nt: TGTGCCAGCAGCCGCCCAGCAGGGACGGACTCCTACAATGAGCAGTTCTTC

v_call: TRBV2
clone_size: -
j_call: TRBJ2-2
d_call: TRBD1
cdr3_aa: CASRRDRTNTGELFF
cdr3_nt: TGTGCCAGCAGGAGGGACAGGACGAACACCGGGGAGCTGTTTTTT

v_call: TRBV5-4
clone_size: few
j_call: TRBJ2-3
d_call: -
cdr3_aa: CASSYNGLVSGDTQYF
cdr3_nt: TGTGCCAGCAGCTATAACGGACTCGTTAGTGGAGATACGCAGTATTTT

v_call: TRBV5-1
clone_size: once
j_call: TRBJ2-3
d_call: TRBD1
cdr3_aa: CASSLTGAGDTQYF
cdr3_nt: TGCGCCAGCAGCTTGACAGGGGCAGGGGATACGCAGTATTTT

v_call: TRBV3-1/TRBV3-2
clone_size: -
j_call: TRBJ1-6
d_call: TRBD1
cdr3_aa: CASSARDRINSPLHF
cdr3_nt: TGTGCCAGCAGCGCCAGGGACAGAATAAATTCACCCCTCCACTTT

v_call: TRBV5-5
clone_size: -
j_call: TRBJ1-3
d_call: -
cdr3_aa: CASSLDRDRGNTIYF
cdr3_nt: TGTGCCAGCAGCTTAGATCGAGACAGAGGAAACACCATATATTTT

v_call: TRBV7-2
clone_size: -
j_call: TRBJ2-3
d_call: TRBD2
cdr3_aa: CASSFPLLGTSGSTDTQYF
cdr3_nt: TGTGCCAGCAGCTTCCCGTTACTCGGGACTAGTGGGAGCACAGATACGCAGTATTTT